The entry below gives a single T cell receptor beta chain sequence along with its context. Antigen specificity is unknown. The assay was immunoSEQ multiplex PCR, and TCRdb's table has in-frame clones only and misses some. The sample lists 1 million to 1.3 million clones, around 78% occurring once. The sample is drawn from a study of shared clonotypes between healthy human individuals. General study results and limits: Among non-shared clonotypes, generation probabilities were lower than among those shared by all four donors. It was anticipated that sequencing depth would influence how many clonotypes donors shared.

With 5 bases removed from V and 8 bases from J, the gap between germline ends came to 16 bases. The CDR3 covers 14 residues. CDR1 is SGHTA and CDR2 is FQGTGA in the germline V gene. The TCR sequence derives from a young man in good health. Some clones in this sample may be carry-over from other donors' samples. What was sequenced was memory CD4+ T cells from PBMCs. Subset in this sample: CD45RA-negative fraction. J is TRBJ2-1 and V is TRBV7-3; D is possibly TRBD2 (6 bases). The CDR3 protein is CASSLTGVPDEQFF. The CDR3 coding sequence is TGTGCCAGCAGCCTCACGGGAGTCCCCGATGAGCAGTTCTTC.